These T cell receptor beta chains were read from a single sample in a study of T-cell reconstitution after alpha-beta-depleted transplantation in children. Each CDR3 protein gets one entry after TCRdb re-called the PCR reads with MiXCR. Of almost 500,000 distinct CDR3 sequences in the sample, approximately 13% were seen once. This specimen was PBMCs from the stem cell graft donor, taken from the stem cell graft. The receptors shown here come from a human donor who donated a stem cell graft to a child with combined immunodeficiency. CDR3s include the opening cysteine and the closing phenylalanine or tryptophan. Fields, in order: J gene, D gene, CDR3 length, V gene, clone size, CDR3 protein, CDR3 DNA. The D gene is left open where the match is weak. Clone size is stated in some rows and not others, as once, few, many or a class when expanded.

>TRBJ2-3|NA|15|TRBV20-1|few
CSAIPGGASTDTQYF
TGCAGTGCAATCCCGGGCGGAGCTAGCACAGATACGCAGTATTTT
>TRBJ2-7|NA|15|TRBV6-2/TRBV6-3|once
CASSYFFSAVYEQYF
TGTGCCAGCAGTTACTTTTTTTCAGCGGTCTACGAGCAGTACTTC
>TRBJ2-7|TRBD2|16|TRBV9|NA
CASSVVPAGGPHEQYF
TGTGCCAGCAGCGTAGTCCCAGCGGGAGGGCCGCACGAGCAGTACTTC
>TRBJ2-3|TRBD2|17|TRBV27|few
CASSFIRSGGPGDTQYF
TGTGCCAGCAGTTTCATTCGGAGCGGGGGCCCGGGGGATACGCAGTATTTT
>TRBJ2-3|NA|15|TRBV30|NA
CAWSVRASSTDTQYF
TGTGCCTGGAGTGTACGGGCGTCTAGCACAGATACGCAGTATTTT
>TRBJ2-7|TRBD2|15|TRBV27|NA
CASSHRGLADREQYF
TGTGCCAGCAGTCACAGGGGACTAGCGGATCGGGAGCAGTACTTC
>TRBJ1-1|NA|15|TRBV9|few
CASSRAGTSNTEAFF
TGTGCCAGCAGCCGGGCCGGGACATCAAACACTGAAGCTTTCTTT
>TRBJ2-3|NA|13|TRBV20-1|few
CSARDHSTDTQYF
TGCAGTGCTAGAGACCACAGCACAGATACGCAGTATTTT
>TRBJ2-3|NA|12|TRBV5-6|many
CASSSRPDTQYF
TGTGCCAGCAGCTCGAGGCCAGATACGCAGTATTTT
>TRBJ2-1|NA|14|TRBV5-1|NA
CASSPTLARSEQFF
TGCGCCAGCAGCCCCACTTTAGCCCGGAGTGAGCAGTTCTTC
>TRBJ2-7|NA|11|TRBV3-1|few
CASSMYYEQYF
TGTGCCAGCAGTATGTACTACGAGCAGTACTTC
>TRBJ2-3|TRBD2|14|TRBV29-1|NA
CSSPGTTVTDTQYF
TGCAGCTCGCCCGGGACTACCGTCACAGATACGCAGTATTTT
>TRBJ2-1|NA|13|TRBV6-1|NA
CASRSTVYNEQFF
TGTGCCAGCAGGTCGACGGTGTACAATGAGCAGTTCTTC
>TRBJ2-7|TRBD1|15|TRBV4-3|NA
CASSRSRGQHYEQYF
TGCGCCAGCAGCCGGAGTCGGGGACAGCATTACGAGCAGTACTTC
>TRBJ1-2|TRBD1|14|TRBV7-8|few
CASSPIGQGGGYTF
TGTGCCAGCAGCCCCATCGGACAGGGAGGGGGCTACACCTTC
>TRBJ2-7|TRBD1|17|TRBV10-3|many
CAISSPPRQGLNYEQYF
TGTGCCATCAGTTCCCCCCCACGACAGGGTTTGAACTACGAGCAGTACTTC
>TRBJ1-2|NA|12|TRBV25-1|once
CASSEPGYGYTF
TGTGCCAGCAGTGAACCTGGGTATGGCTACACCTTC
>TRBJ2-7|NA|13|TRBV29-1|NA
CSVEDQPGQEQYF
TGCAGCGTTGAAGATCAGCCAGGTCAAGAGCAGTACTTC
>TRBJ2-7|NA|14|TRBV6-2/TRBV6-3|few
CASSSRTDDYEQYF
TGTGCCAGCAGTTCGAGGACAGACGACTACGAGCAGTACTTC
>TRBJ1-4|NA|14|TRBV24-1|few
CATSDDSNNEKLFF
TGTGCCACCAGTGATGACAGCAATAATGAAAAACTGTTTTTT
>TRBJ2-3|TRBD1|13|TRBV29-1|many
CSVRQGGVDTQYF
TGCAGCGTCCGACAGGGCGGAGTAGATACGCAGTATTTT
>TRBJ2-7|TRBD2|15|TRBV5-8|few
CASRVRRLAGVEQYF
TGTGCCAGCAGGGTCCGTCGACTAGCGGGGGTCGAGCAGTACTTC
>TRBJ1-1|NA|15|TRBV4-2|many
CASSLGRRRTSEAFF
TGTGCCAGCAGCCTAGGGCGACGGCGGACTTCAGAAGCTTTCTTT
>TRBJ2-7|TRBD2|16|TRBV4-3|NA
CASSRGGGGNSYEQYF
TGCGCCAGCAGCCGGGGCGGGGGTGGAAACTCCTACGAGCAGTACTTC
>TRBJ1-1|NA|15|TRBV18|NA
CASSTSGRRNTEAFF
TGTGCCAGCTCAACGTCAGGCAGACGGAACACTGAAGCTTTCTTT
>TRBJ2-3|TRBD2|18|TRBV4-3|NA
CASSQHRASGRATDTQYF
TGCGCCAGCAGCCAACATCGGGCTAGCGGGAGAGCAACAGATACGCAGTATTTT
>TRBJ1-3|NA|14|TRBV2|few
CASSEETSGNTIYF
TGTGCCAGCAGTGAGGAAACCTCTGGAAACACCATATATTTT
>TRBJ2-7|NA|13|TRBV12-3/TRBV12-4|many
CASSFEANYEQYF
TGTGCCAGCAGTTTTGAGGCCAACTACGAGCAGTACTTC
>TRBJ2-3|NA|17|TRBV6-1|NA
CASNNKGVAYSTDTQYF
TGTGCCAGCAACAACAAAGGGGTTGCCTATAGCACAGATACGCAGTATTTT
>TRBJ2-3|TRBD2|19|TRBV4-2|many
CASPRPLRILAGGPDTQYF
TGTGCCAGCCCAAGGCCTCTCCGAATCCTAGCGGGCGGACCAGATACGCAGTATTTT
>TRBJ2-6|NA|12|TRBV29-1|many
CSVGAGANVLTF
TGCAGCGTTGGGGCCGGGGCCAACGTCCTGACTTTC
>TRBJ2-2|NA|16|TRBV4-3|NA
CASSQDWTYRGGELFF
TGCGCCAGCAGCCAAGATTGGACCTATCGGGGCGGGGAGCTGTTTTTT
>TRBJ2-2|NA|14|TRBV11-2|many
CASSHYKNTGELFF
TGTGCCAGCAGCCACTATAAGAACACCGGGGAGCTGTTTTTT
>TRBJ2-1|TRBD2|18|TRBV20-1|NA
CSARPGLAGGNVYNEQFF
TGCAGTGCGCGCCCGGGACTAGCGGGAGGCAACGTATACAATGAGCAGTTCTTC
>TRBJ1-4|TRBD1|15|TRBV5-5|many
CASSLRAGGFEKLFF
TGTGCCAGCAGCTTGAGGGCAGGGGGCTTCGAAAAACTGTTTTTT
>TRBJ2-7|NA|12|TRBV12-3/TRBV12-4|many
CASSSDGYEQYF
TGTGCCAGCAGTTCGGACGGGTACGAGCAGTACTTC
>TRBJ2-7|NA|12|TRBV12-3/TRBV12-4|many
CASSFARESRYF
TGTGCCAGCAGTTTTGCCCGGGAGAGCAGGTACTTC
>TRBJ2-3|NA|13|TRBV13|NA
CASSLPPTDTQYF
TGTGCCAGCAGCTTACCACCCACAGATACGCAGTATTTT
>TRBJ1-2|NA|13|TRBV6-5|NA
CASSYKGFYGYTF
TGTGCCAGCAGTTACAAAGGGTTCTATGGCTACACCTTC
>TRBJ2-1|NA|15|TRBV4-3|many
CASSQGEGDVNEQFF
TGCGCCAGCAGCCAAGGGGAGGGGGACGTCAATGAGCAGTTCTTC
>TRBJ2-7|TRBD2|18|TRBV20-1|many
CSAHRMGDRGRFSYEQYF
TGCAGTGCACATCGGATGGGGGATCGCGGGAGGTTCTCCTACGAGCAGTACTTC